Listed below are T cell receptor beta chains from one sample, sequenced in a study of identifying expanded T cells in peripheral blood. Here immunoSEQ multiplex PCR was the method, and the copy in TCRdb shows in-frame clones only, minus some. Of 70,000 to 95,000 clones in the sample, more than 70% were seen once. The sample taken for sequencing was blood. Receptor source: a person between 18 and 75 years old in good health. CDR3s include the opening cysteine and the closing phenylalanine or tryptophan. A D gene is named only where the DNA matches it firmly. Clone size appears in some rows only: once, few, many, or a class for an expanded clone.

D gene,V gene,clone size,J gene,CDR3 protein,CDR3 DNA
.,TRBV6-1,.,TRBJ1-2,CASSEVWGSYGYTF,TGTGCCAGCAGTGAAGTGTGGGGAAGCTATGGCTACACCTTC
.,TRBV6-5,.,TRBJ1-2,CASKIGNYGYTF,TGTGCCAGCAAAATAGGCAACTATGGCTACACCTTC
TRBD1,TRBV7-9,.,TRBJ1-1,CASSLGQGRTEAFF,TGTGCCAGCAGCTTAGGACAGGGCCGGACTGAAGCTTTCTTT
.,TRBV7-9,.,TRBJ1-1,CASTTLGGGTEAFF,TGTGCCAGCACAACATTGGGGGGTGGCACTGAAGCTTTCTTT
.,TRBV4-1,.,TRBJ1-3,CASSPGWGGNTIYF,TGCGCCAGCAGCCCAGGGTGGGGTGGAAACACCATATATTTT
TRBD1,TRBV7-2,.,TRBJ2-3,CASSPDRGTDTQYF,TGTGCCAGCAGCCCAGACAGGGGGACAGATACGCAGTATTTT
TRBD2,TRBV4-3,.,TRBJ2-1,CASSRGTSGRTNEQFF,TGCGCCAGCAGCCGAGGGACTAGCGGGAGGACCAATGAGCAGTTCTTC
TRBD2,TRBV27,.,TRBJ2-7,CASASLAVYEQYF,TGTGCCTCAGCCTCTCTAGCGGTCTACGAGCAGTACTTC
.,TRBV5-6,.,TRBJ2-7,CASSLGRYEQYF,TGTGCCAGCAGCTTGGGCAGATACGAGCAGTACTTC
.,TRBV9,once,TRBJ2-7,CASSVGDGSYEQYF,TGTGCCAGCAGCGTAGGGGACGGATCCTACGAGCAGTACTTC
TRBD1,TRBV6-6,once,TRBJ2-7,CASSRTGGLGQYF,TGTGCCAGTAGTCGGACAGGGGGCTTGGGGCAGTACTTC
TRBD2,TRBV5-4,.,TRBJ2-2,CASSPGLAGLTGELFF,TGTGCCAGCAGCCCAGGACTAGCGGGTTTGACCGGGGAGCTGTTTTTT
TRBD1,TRBV29-1,.,TRBJ2-3,CSDYRTGTDTQYF,TGCAGCGATTACCGGACAGGGACAGATACGCAGTATTTT
.,TRBV15,.,TRBJ1-5,CATSLSGQHGQPQHF,TGTGCCACCAGTCTCTCAGGACAGCATGGTCAGCCCCAGCATTTT
.,TRBV10-3,.,TRBJ1-1,CASRGGVRTEAFF,TGTGCCTCCCGGGGGGGGGTCCGTACTGAAGCTTTCTTT
TRBD2,TRBV19,.,TRBJ2-3,CASSIGTSGADTQYF,TGTGCCAGTAGTATAGGGACTAGCGGCGCAGATACGCAGTATTTT
.,TRBV1,.,TRBJ2-2,CTSSLRDTGELFF,TGCACCAGCAGCCTCAGGGATACCGGGGAGCTGTTTTTT
.,TRBV28,.,TRBJ1-1,CASSLAGGLTEAFF,TGTGCCAGCAGTTTAGCTGGGGGCCTAACTGAAGCTTTCTTT
.,TRBV27,.,TRBJ2-2,CASSSPLTGELFF,TGTGCCAGCAGTTCCCCCCTCACCGGGGAGCTGTTTTTT
TRBD1,TRBV30,.,TRBJ2-7,CASSPPSGTGGYEQYF,TGTGCCTCCTCGCCTCCGTCCGGGACAGGGGGCTACGAGCAGTACTTC
TRBD1,TRBV13,.,TRBJ2-7,CASSRDRNYEQYF,TGTGCCAGCAGCCGGGACAGGAATTACGAGCAGTACTTC
.,TRBV9,.,TRBJ2-2,CASSASSNTGELFF,TGTGCCAGCAGCGCCTCTTCGAACACCGGGGAGCTGTTTTTT
TRBD1,TRBV4-2,.,TRBJ2-1,CASSQDLTGGRNEQFF,TGTGCCAGCAGCCAAGATCTTACAGGGGGTAGGAATGAGCAGTTCTTC
.,TRBV6-1,.,TRBJ2-1,CASSDFTDGYNEQFF,TGTGCCAGCAGTGATTTTACGGACGGCTACAATGAGCAGTTCTTC
.,TRBV30,.,TRBJ1-1,CAWSVSENTEAFF,TGTGCCTGGAGTGTGTCGGAGAACACTGAAGCTTTCTTT
TRBD1,TRBV5-1,.,TRBJ2-1,CASSLEYRTGGLLIYNEQFF,TGCGCCAGCAGCTTAGAATATAGGACAGGGGGACTATTAATCTACAATGAGCAGTTCTTC
TRBD1,TRBV29-1,few,TRBJ2-1,CSVVFGDRGYNEQFF,TGCAGCGTTGTATTCGGGGACAGGGGCTACAATGAGCAGTTCTTC
TRBD1,TRBV30,few,TRBJ1-4,CAWSEIGQGFEKLFF,TGTGCCTGGAGCGAAATAGGACAGGGTTTTGAAAAACTGTTTTTT
TRBD1,TRBV5-1,.,TRBJ2-7,CASSPRQGSSYEQYF,TGCGCCAGCAGCCCAAGACAGGGAAGCTCCTACGAGCAGTACTTC